This T cell receptor (beta chain) emerged from a study of T cell responses to AZD1222 COVID-19 vaccine. Turning to the study itself: Investigators merged groups given second doses at roughly 4 or roughly 12 weeks. Study results and caveats: There were vaccine-associated CD4 TCRs across spike, dominant at 160-218 and 743-854.

TCRdb keeps only in-frame clones here, not all; method: immunoSEQ multiplex PCR. The table includes under 85,000 clones, 70% to 90% detected once. The germline CDR1 and CDR2 sequences are SGHVS and FQNEAQ. Trimming at V came to 3 bases and at J to 0 bases, leaving 4 bases not matched to a gene. There are 16 residues in the CDR3. Notes on this clone: The antigen is undetermined.

The rearrangement uses TRBV7-8 and TRBJ2-3, with TRBD2 matching 9 bases. Sequencing was performed on peripheral blood, taken on day 0 of AZD1222 vaccination. This sequence was found in an adult in good health. The DNA for the CDR3 is TGTGCCAGCAGCTTGGGGGCGGGAGGGAGCACAGATACGCAGTATTTT. This encodes CASSLGAGGSTDTQYF.